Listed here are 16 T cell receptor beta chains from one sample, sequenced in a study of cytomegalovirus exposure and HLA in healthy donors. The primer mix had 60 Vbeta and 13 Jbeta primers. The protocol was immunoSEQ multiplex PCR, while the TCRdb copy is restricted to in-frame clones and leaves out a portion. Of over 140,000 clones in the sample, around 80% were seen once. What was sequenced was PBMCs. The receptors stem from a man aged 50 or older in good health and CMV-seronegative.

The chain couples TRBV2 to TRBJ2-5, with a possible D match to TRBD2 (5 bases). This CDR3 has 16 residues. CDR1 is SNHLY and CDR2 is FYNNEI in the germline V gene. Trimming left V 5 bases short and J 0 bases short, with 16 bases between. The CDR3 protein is CASSPLGPGYQETQYF. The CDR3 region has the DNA TGTGCCAGCAGTCCTCTAGGCCCGGGGTACCAAGAGACCCAGTACTTC.

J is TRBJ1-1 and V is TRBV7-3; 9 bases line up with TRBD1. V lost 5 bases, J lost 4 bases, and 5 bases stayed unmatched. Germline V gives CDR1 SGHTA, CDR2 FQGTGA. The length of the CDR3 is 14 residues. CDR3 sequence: CASSQDRGGTEAFF. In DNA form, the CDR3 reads TGTGCCAGCAGCCAAGACAGGGGGGGCACTGAAGCTTTCTTT.

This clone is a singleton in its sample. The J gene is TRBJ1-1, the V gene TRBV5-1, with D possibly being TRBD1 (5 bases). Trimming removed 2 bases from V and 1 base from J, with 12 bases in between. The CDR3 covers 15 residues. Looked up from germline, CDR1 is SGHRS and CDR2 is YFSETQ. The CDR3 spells CASSFGATTNTEAFF. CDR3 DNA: TGCGCCAGCAGCTTTGGGGCGACAACGAACACTGAAGCTTTCTTT.

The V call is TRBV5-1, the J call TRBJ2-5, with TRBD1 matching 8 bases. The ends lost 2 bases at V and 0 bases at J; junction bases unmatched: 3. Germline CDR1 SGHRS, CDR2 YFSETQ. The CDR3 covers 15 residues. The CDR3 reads CASSFGTGYQETQYF. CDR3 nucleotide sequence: TGCGCCAGCAGCTTTGGGACAGGCTACCAAGAGACCCAGTACTTC. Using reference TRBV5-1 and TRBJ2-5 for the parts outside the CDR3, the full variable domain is KAGVTQTPRYLIKTRGQQVTLSCSPISGHRSVSWYQQTPGQGLQFLFEYFSETQRNKGNFPGRFSGRQFSNSRSEMNVSTLELGDSALYLCASSFGTGYQETQYFGPGTRLLVL.

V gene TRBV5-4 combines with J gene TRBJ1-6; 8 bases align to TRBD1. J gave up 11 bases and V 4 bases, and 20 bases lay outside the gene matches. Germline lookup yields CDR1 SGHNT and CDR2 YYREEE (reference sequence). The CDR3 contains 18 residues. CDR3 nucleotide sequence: TGTGCCAGCAGCCAACGGTGGCAGGGGGCTATAGGTACGGCACCCCTCCACTTT. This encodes CASSQRWQGAIGTAPLHF.

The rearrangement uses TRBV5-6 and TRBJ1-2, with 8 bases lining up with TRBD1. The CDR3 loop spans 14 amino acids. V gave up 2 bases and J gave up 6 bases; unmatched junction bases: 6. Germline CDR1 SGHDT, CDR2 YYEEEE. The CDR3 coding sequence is TGTGCCAGCAGCTTCCAGACAGGGGAGGATGGCTACACCTTC. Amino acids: CASSFQTGEDGYTF.

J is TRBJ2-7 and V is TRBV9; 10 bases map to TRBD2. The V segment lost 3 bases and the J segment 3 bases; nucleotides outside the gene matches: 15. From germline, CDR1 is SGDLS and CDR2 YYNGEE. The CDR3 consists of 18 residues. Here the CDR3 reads CASSANMSGGANIYEQYF. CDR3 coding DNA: TGTGCCAGCAGCGCCAATATGAGCGGGGGGGCCAACATCTACGAGCAGTACTTC. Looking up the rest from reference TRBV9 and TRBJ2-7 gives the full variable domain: DSGVTQTPKHLITATGQRVTLRCSPRSGDLSVYWYQQSLDQGLQFLIQYYNGEERAKGNILERFSAQQFPDLHSELNLSSLELGDSALYFCASSANMSGGANIYEQYFGPGTRLTVT.

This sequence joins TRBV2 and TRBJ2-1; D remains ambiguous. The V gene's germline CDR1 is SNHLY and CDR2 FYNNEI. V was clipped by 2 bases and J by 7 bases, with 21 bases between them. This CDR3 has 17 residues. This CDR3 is CASSENSGSGSWNEQFF. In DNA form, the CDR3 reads TGTGCCAGCAGTGAAAACTCAGGCTCTGGGTCTTGGAATGAGCAGTTCTTC.

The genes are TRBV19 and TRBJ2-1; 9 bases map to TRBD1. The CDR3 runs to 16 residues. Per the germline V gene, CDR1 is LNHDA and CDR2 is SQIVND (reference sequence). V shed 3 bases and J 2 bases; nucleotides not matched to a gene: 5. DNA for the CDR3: TGTGCCAGTAGTATTAAAGGGACAGGGCCCTACAATGAGCAGTTCTTC. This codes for CASSIKGTGPYNEQFF.

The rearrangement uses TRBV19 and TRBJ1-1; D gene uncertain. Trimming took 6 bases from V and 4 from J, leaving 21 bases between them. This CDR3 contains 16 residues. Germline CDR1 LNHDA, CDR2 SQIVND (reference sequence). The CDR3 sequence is CASRSGGSSRITEAFF. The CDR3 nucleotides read TGTGCCAGTAGATCGGGCGGGAGTTCAAGAATCACTGAAGCTTTCTTT. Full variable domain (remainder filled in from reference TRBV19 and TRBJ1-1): DGGITQSPKYLFRKEGQNVTLSCEQNLNHDAMYWYRQDPGQGLRLIYYSQIVNDFQKGDIAEGYSVSREKKESFPLTVTSAQKNPTAFYLCASRSGGSSRITEAFFGQGTRLTVV.

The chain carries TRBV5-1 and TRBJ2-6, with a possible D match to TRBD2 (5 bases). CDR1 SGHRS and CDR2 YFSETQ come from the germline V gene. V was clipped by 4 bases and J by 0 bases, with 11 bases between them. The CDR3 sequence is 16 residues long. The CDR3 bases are TGCGCCAGCAGCCAGGTTGGAGGCTCTGGGGCCAACGTCCTGACTTTC. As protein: CASSQVGGSGANVLTF.

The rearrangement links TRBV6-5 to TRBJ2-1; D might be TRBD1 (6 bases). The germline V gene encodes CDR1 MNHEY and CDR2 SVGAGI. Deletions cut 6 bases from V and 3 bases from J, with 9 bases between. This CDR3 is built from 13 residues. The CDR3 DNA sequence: TGTGCCAGCAGCAGGGGATTCTACAATGAGCAGTTCTTC. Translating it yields CASSRGFYNEQFF.

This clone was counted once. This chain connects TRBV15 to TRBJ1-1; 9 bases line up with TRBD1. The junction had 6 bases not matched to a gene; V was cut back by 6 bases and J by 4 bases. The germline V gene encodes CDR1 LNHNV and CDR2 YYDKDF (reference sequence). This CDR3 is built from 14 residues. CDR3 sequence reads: CATSTGGLSTEAFF. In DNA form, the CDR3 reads TGTGCCACCAGTACAGGGGGCTTGAGCACTGAAGCTTTCTTT.

This chain's CDR3 is CASSPRGPNYGYTF. The CDR3 DNA follows: TGTGCCAGCAGTCCGAGGGGGCCGAACTATGGCTACACCTTC. The chain employs TRBV11-2 and TRBJ1-2; 7 positions agree with TRBD1. The CDR3 is 14 amino acids. The trim removed 6 bases at V and 2 bases at J, leaving 6 bases unmatched. Germline CDR1 and CDR2: SGHAT and FQNNGV.

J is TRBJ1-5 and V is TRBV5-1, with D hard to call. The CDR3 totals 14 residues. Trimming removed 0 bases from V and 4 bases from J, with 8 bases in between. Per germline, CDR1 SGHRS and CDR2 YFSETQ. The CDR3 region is CASSLAGGNQPQHF. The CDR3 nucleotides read TGCGCCAGCAGCTTGGCCGGAGGGAATCAGCCCCAGCATTTT.

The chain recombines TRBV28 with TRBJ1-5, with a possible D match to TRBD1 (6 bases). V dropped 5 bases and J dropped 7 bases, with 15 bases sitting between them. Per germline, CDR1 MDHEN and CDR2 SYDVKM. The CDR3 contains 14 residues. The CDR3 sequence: CASSPRAGEQPQHF. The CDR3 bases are TGTGCCAGCAGTCCCCGGGCAGGGGAACAGCCCCAGCATTTT.